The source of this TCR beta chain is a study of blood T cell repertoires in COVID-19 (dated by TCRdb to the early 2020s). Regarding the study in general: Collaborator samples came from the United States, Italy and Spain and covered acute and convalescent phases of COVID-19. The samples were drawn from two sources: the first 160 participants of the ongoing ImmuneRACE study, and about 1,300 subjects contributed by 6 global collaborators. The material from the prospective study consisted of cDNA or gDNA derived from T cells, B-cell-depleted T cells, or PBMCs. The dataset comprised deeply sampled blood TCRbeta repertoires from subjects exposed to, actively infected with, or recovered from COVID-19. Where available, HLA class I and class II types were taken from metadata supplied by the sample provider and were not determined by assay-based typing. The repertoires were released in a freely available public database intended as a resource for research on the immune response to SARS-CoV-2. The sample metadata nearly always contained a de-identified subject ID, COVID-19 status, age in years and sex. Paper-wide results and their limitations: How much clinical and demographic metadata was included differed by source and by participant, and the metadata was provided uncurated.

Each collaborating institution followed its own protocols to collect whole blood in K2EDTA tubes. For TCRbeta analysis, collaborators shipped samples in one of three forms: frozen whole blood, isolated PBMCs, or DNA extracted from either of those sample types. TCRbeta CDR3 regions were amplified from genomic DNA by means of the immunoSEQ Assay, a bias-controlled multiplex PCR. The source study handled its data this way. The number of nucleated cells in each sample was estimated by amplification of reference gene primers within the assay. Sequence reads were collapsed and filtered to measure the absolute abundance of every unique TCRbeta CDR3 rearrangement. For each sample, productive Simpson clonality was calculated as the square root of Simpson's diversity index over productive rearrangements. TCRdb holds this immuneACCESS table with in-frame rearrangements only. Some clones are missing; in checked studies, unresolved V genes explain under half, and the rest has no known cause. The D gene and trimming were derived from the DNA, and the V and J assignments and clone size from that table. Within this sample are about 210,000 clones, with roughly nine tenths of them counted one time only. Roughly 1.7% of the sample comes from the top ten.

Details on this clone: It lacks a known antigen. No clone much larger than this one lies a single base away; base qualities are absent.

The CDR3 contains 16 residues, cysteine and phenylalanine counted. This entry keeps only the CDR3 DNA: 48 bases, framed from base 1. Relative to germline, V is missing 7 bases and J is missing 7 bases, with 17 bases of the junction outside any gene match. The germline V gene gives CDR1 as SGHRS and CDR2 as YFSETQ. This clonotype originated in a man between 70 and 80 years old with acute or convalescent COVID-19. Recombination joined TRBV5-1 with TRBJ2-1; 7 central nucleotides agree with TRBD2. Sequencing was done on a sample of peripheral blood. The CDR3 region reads CASGLMAGVSGNEQFF. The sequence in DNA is TGCGCCAGCGGACTAATGGCGGGAGTTAGCGGTAATGAGCAGTTCTTC. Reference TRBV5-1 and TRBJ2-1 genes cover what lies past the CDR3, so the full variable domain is KAGVTQTPRYLIKTRGQQVTLSCSPISGHRSVSWYQQTPGQGLQFLFEYFSETQRNKGNFPGRFSGRQFSNSRSEMNVSTLELGDSALYLCASGLMAGVSGNEQFFGPGTRLTVL.